The clone carrying this T cell receptor (beta chain) was seen more than once but under ten times. Peripheral blood and lesional scalp punch biopsies were taken from alopecia areata patients. Sequencing used cDNA as its template, made by extracting RNA and reverse transcribing it. Profiled with immunoSEQ multiplex PCR; TCRdb holds only in-frame clones, not every one. This sample has under 150,000 clones, with approximately 47% found just once. This specimen comes from a study of CD8+ T cells in alopecia areata. This sequence was found in a human donor with alopecia areata. Material: NKG2D-low CD8+ T cells sorted from blood.

CDR3: CSAPGGIYGYTF. CDR3 DNA sequence: TGCAGCGCCCCTGGGGGGATCTATGGCTACACCTTC. The gene calls are TRBV29-1 and TRBJ1-2; tentative D call: TRBD1 (5 bases). This CDR3 has 12 amino acids. Germline CDR1 is SQVTM and CDR2 is ANQGSEA. The germline V and J ends were trimmed by 7 bases and 4 bases, with 13 bases remaining between them.